This record looks at one T cell receptor beta chain sequence and its context. The antigen remains unidentified. No patient had received any treatment before thyroid surgery. The source of the sample is a study of metastatic and nonmetastatic thyroid tumors. The germline V gene has CDR1 MNHEY and CDR2 SVGAGI. Trimming took 0 bases from V and 5 from J; bases not matched to a gene: 3. The CDR3 has 14 amino acids. As processed by the authors: CDR3 differences across clinicopathological groups were used to build a distant-metastasis classifier for papillary thyroid cancer. Via MiXCR, TCRdb re-called the PCR reads. Here the V and J calls rest on TCRdb's processing, not on the authors' analysis. This sample has tens of thousands of clones, with roughly a sixth found just once. Study results and limitations: Reports indicated that malignant thyroid tumors showed significantly higher TCR beta diversity than benign nodules did, in blood and tumor.

This clonotype originated in a male donor with papillary thyroid cancer or a benign thyroid nodule (not recorded which). Some clones in this sample may be carry-over from other donors' samples. The sequencing input was blood. The chain is built from TRBV6-5 and TRBJ1-1, with 7 bases fitting TRBD1. CDR3 in amino acids: CASSYSNRGTEAFF. The CDR3 region has the DNA TGTGCCAGCAGTTACTCGAACAGGGGTACTGAAGCTTTCTTT.